The clone carrying this T cell receptor beta chain was counted ten times or more. The antigen is not known. This sample stems from a study of read filtering for tumor transcriptome and immune sequencing. General study results and limits: Single-read clonotypes: around 81% of IR-seq clonotypes (around 4% of reads), 74.6% of RNA-seq clonotypes (around 45% of reads).

Molecular barcoded adaptors covering alpha/delta and beta/gamma chains were used on about 390 ng RNA. TCRdb re-called the reads through MiXCR, storing one row per CDR3 protein. The sample has roughly 90,000 distinct CDR3 sequences, about 22% seen once. From germline, CDR1 is SGHRS and CDR2 YFSETQ. The CDR3 is 14 residues long. The V end was cut by 6 bases, the J end by 5 bases, with 17 bases between. Sequenced material: a population of CD138-negative cells sorted from bone marrow. This receptor was taken from a donor at least 40 years old with multiple myeloma. The J gene is TRBJ1-1, the V gene TRBV5-1, with D perhaps TRBD1 (5 bases). The CDR3 sequence: CASTYEGRGTEAFF. The CDR3 DNA reads as TGCGCCAGCACTTACGAGGGGCGCGGTACTGAAGCTTTCTTT.